A single sample gave rise to the 26 T cell receptor beta chains below, sequenced in a study of T-cell memory formation after mild COVID-19. TCRdb reprocessed the 5' RACE reads with MiXCR, giving one entry per CDR3 protein. The repertoire holds hundreds of thousands of distinct CDR3 sequences, 20% to 25% seen once, with about 8.4% in the top ten. The sample comprised PBMCs or a T cell subset sorted from them (not recorded which). The origin of the receptors is an adult woman who had mild COVID-19 (a few samples of this study predate the infection). Cell type and time point are not known.

This clonotype was picked up one time. The chain recombines TRBV29-1 with TRBJ2-3; the D is unclear. V was cut by 5 bases and J by 4 bases, with 7 bases left in between. The CDR3 runs 11 residues. CDR1 and CDR2 (germline): SQVTM, ANQGSEA. The CDR3 bases are TGCAGCGTTAGAGATCCAGATACGCAGTATTTT. It encodes CSVRDPDTQYF.

A single count supports this clonotype. The CDR3 here is CASSLGLAGHTGELFF. The CDR3 coding sequence is TGTGCCAGCAGCCTGGGACTAGCGGGACACACCGGGGAGCTGTTTTTT. The chain combines TRBV7-2 with TRBJ2-2; 13 bases map to TRBD2. The CDR3 consists of 16 residues. Trimming cost V 5 bases and J 3 bases; bases outside gene matches: 3. Germline CDR1 SGHTA, CDR2 FQGNSA.

The chain links TRBV9 to TRBJ2-7; D not certain. This CDR3 contains 14 residues. The V gene lost 2 bases and the J gene lost 0 bases, with 9 bases spanning the gap. Germline V gene lookup returns CDR1 SGDLS and CDR2 YYNGEE. The CDR3 bases are TGTGCCAGCAGCGTCAGATTAAGCTCCTACGAGCAGTACTTC. It encodes CASSVRLSSYEQYF.

This clonotype was seen only a few times. This chain uses TRBV7-2 with TRBJ1-1; D is perhaps TRBD1 (6 bases). Trimming shortened V by 4 bases and J by 0 bases, and 12 bases separated the two germline ends. Germline V gene sequence: CDR1 SGHTA, CDR2 FQGNSA. The CDR3 has 15 amino acids. CDR3 sequence (DNA): TGTGCCAGCAGCTCCGAGGGGGGCGTGAACACTGAAGCTTTCTTT. It translates to CASSSEGGVNTEAFF. Full variable domain (rest looked up from reference TRBV7-2 and TRBJ1-1): GAGVSQSPSNKVTEKGKDVELRCDPISGHTALYWYRQSLGQGLEFLIYFQGNSAPDKSGLPSDRFSAERTGGSVSTLTIQRTQQEDSAVYLCASSSEGGVNTEAFFGQGTRLTVV.

This clonotype appeared many times. V gene TRBV7-3 combines with J gene TRBJ2-1; D is perhaps TRBD1 or TRBD2 (5 bases each). The CDR3 has 13 amino acids. Germline lookup yields CDR1 SGHTA and CDR2 FQGTGA. The V end was cut by 2 bases, the J end by 10 bases, with 12 bases between. CDR3 DNA sequence: TGTGCCAGCAGCTTACGAGGGGCCGGGGAGCAGTTCTTC. Translated: CASSLRGAGEQFF.

V and J are TRBV30 and TRBJ2-7; TRBD2 matches 7 bases. The germline V gene encodes CDR1 GTSNPN and CDR2 SVGIG (reference sequence). Trimming took 3 bases from V and 7 from J; bases not matched to a gene: 6. The CDR3 is 12 residues long. In DNA form, the CDR3 reads TGTGCCTGGAGCATACTAGCGTGGGAGCAGTACTTC. This encodes CAWSILAWEQYF.

This clonotype showed up just a few times. This sequence joins TRBV9 and TRBJ2-7, with TRBD2 matching 7 bases. Germline values: CDR1 SGDLS, CDR2 YYNGEE. The V and J ends lost 0 bases and 5 bases, in that order; junction bases with no gene match: 5. The CDR3 covers 14 residues. CDR3 protein: CASSVGGGSNEQYF. The CDR3 region has the DNA TGTGCCAGCAGCGTAGGGGGCGGGAGCAACGAGCAGTACTTC.

The rearrangement links TRBV7-2 to TRBJ1-1, with D unclear. Germline lookup yields CDR1 SGHTA and CDR2 FQGNSA. The CDR3 has 12 residues. V gave up 5 bases and J gave up 9 bases, with 13 bases separating them. Here the CDR3 DNA reads TGTGCCAGCAGCGTCGCTTATCCGCAAGCTTTCTTT. Amino acid sequence: CASSVAYPQAFF.

The V call is TRBV7-3, the J call TRBJ2-3; 8 positions match TRBD2. The CDR3 length is 15 residues. Germline loops: CDR1 SGHTA, CDR2 FQGTGA. The junction had 5 bases not matched to a gene; V was cut back by 4 bases and J by 2 bases. The CDR3 region is CASSWSGSFTDTQYF. The CDR3, as DNA: TGTGCCAGCAGCTGGAGCGGGAGTTTCACAGATACGCAGTATTTT.

The J gene is TRBJ2-4, the V gene TRBV12-3 or TRBV12-4; no reliable D call. This CDR3 has 15 amino acids. Trimming left V 1 base short and J 0 bases short, with 7 bases between. CDR3: CASSLGWLAKNIQYF. CDR3 nucleotide sequence: TGTGCCAGCAGTTTAGGATGGTTAGCCAAAAACATTCAGTACTTC.

On this clonotype: Being one base from a much bigger clone, this may be a read error. The chain uses TRBV7-9 and TRBJ2-7; D perhaps matches TRBD2 (7 bases). Trimming removed 2 bases at V and 5 bases at J, with 16 bases between. The germline CDR1 and CDR2 sequences are SEHNR and FQNEAQ (reference sequence). This CDR3 has 15 amino acids. This chain's CDR3 is CASSLKSGGYNEQYF. CDR3 in DNA: TGTGCCAGCAGCTTAAAATCGGGGGGCTACAACGAGCAGTACTTC.

The chain employs TRBV20-1 and TRBJ1-1; D is possibly TRBD1 (6 bases). Per germline, CDR1 DFQATT and CDR2 SNEGSKA (reference sequence). The CDR3 has 14 residues. V lost 6 bases, J lost 0 bases, and 14 bases lay in between. The CDR3 loop reads CSALRGGVNTEAFF. The DNA for the CDR3 is TGCAGTGCCTTAAGGGGGGGCGTGAACACTGAAGCTTTCTTT.

This clonotype was seen a few times. The chain has TRBV18 and TRBJ2-5; 7 bases agree with TRBD2. Trimming at V came to 3 bases and at J to 5 bases, leaving 12 bases not matched to a gene. The germline CDR1 and CDR2 sequences are KGHSH and LQKENI. The CDR3 loop spans 16 amino acids. As DNA, the CDR3 is TGTGCCAGCTCACCCATCCGGGACGGGGGGTCCGAGACCCAGTACTTC. Translation gives CASSPIRDGGSETQYF. Using reference TRBV18 and TRBJ2-5 for the parts outside the CDR3, the full variable domain is NAGVMQNPRHLVRRRGQEARLRCSPMKGHSHVYWYRQLPEEGLKFMVYLQKENIIDESGMPKERFSAEFPKEGPSILRIQQVVRGDSAAYFCASSPIRDGGSETQYFGPGTRLLVL.

The V and J genes are TRBV12-3 or TRBV12-4 and TRBJ1-1, with no clear D. The CDR3 is made up of 12 amino acids. Deletions cut 6 bases from V and 5 bases from J, with 10 bases between. CDR3 amino acids: CASRYGRTEAFF. The CDR3 region has the DNA TGTGCCAGCAGATACGGGCGAACTGAAGCTTTCTTT.

The chain has TRBV4-1 and TRBJ2-3, with TRBD2 matching 7 bases. Unmatched junction bases numbered 13, after V lost 4 bases and J lost 3 bases. The CDR3 consists of 17 residues. Germline-derived CDR1 and CDR2 are MGHRA and YSYEKL. The CDR3 protein is CASSPSPGGRKTDTQYF. The CDR3 DNA reads as TGCGCCAGCAGCCCATCCCCGGGGGGACGAAAGACAGATACGCAGTATTTT.

This clonotype was counted a few times. V usage is TRBV4-1 and J usage is TRBJ2-1; 8 bases match TRBD2. V was clipped by 1 base and J by 7 bases; unmatched bases: 3. Germline CDR1 is MGHRA and CDR2 is YSYEKL. The length of the CDR3 is 14 residues. CDR3 sequence: CASSQVLAGNEQFF. The CDR3 region has the DNA TGCGCCAGCAGCCAAGTGCTAGCGGGTAATGAGCAGTTCTTC.

The CDR3 here is CSARVQDRQYDEAFF. The CDR3 DNA sequence: TGCAGTGCTAGAGTACAGGACAGGCAATACGACGAAGCTTTCTTT. This chain uses TRBV20-1 with TRBJ1-1; 7 nucleotides align to TRBD1. Germline CDR1 DFQATT, CDR2 SNEGSKA (reference sequence). V trimming: 1 base; J trimming: 8 bases; junction bases outside the gene matches: 13. CDR3 length: 15 residues.

This clonotype was counted once. The V call is TRBV5-1, the J call TRBJ2-1, with 10 bases identical to TRBD2. Germline V CDR1 and CDR2: SGHRS, YFSETQ. The junction had 12 bases not matched to a gene; V was cut back by 2 bases and J by 1 base. This CDR3 spans 19 amino acids. CDR3 nucleotides: TGCGCCAGCAGCTTCCCGCTAGCGGGGGCCCCGGGGTCCTACAATGAGCAGTTCTTC. This encodes CASSFPLAGAPGSYNEQFF.

V is TRBV7-9 and J is TRBJ2-7, with 8 positions matching TRBD1. The J segment lost 7 bases and the V segment lost 8 bases, leaving 7 bases of the junction unmatched. The CDR3 consists of 12 residues. Germline V gives CDR1 SEHNR, CDR2 FQNEAQ (reference sequence). The CDR3 loop is CASRDRGGEQYF. For the CDR3, the DNA is TGTGCCAGCCGAGACAGGGGAGGAGAGCAGTACTTC.

V usage is TRBV7-9 and J usage is TRBJ2-7, with a weak D call TRBD2 (5 bases). Trimming left V 8 bases short and J 6 bases short, with 17 bases between. Germline V gives CDR1 SEHNR, CDR2 FQNEAQ (reference sequence). CDR3 length equals 13 residues. The chain's CDR3 is CASRGSLRSEQYF. The CDR3 DNA is TGTGCCAGCCGCGGGTCTCTCAGGTCCGAGCAGTACTTC.

There are a few counts of this clonotype. This chain connects TRBV7-3 to TRBJ2-1; tentative D call: TRBD1 (5 bases). CDR3 size: 16 residues. Trimming removed 5 bases at V and 2 bases at J, with 16 bases between. In germline, CDR1 is SGHTA, CDR2 FQGTGA. The CDR3 protein is CASSQGIVYPYNEQFF. CDR3 nucleotide sequence: TGTGCCAGCAGCCAGGGAATAGTTTACCCCTACAATGAGCAGTTCTTC.

This clonotype has a handful of counts. V is TRBV19 and J is TRBJ1-1; D not resolved. This CDR3 is built from 12 residues. Germline V gene data show CDR1 as LNHDA and CDR2 as SQIVND (reference sequence). V was trimmed by 7 bases and J by 4 bases, leaving 10 bases between them. The CDR3 region is CASMRHVTEAFF. In nucleotides, the CDR3 is TGTGCCAGTATGCGACACGTCACTGAAGCTTTCTTT.

J is TRBJ2-7 and V is TRBV6-1, with D uncertain. The V gene lost 6 bases and the J gene lost 2 bases, with 14 bases spanning the gap. Germline assignment: CDR1 MNHNS and CDR2 SASEGT. The CDR3 has 14 residues. CDR3 region: CASSSAGFTYEQYF. Here the CDR3 DNA reads TGTGCCAGCAGCAGCGCAGGATTTACCTACGAGCAGTACTTC.

In its sample, this clonotype was seen a few times. The chain links TRBV6-2 or TRBV6-3 to TRBJ2-7; TRBD1 might be the D (6 bases). Trimming removed 4 bases at V and 7 bases at J, with 23 bases between. CDR3 length equals 16 residues. Germline assignment: CDR1 MNHEY and CDR2 SVGEGT. The CDR3 DNA reads as TGTGCCAGCAGTTGGGAGAGGACAGTTATACTACGAGAGCAGTACTTC. Protein product: CASSWERTVILREQYF.

This clonotype has a handful of counts. The chain links TRBV4-3 to TRBJ2-1; TRBD2 matches 8 bases. The CDR3 has 16 residues. Per the germline V gene, CDR1 is LGHNA and CDR2 is YSLEER. J was trimmed by 3 bases and V by 4 bases; bases with no gene match: 8. The CDR3 loop is CASSRTTGGLYNEQFF. The CDR3 DNA follows: TGCGCCAGCAGCCGAACGACGGGGGGGCTCTACAATGAGCAGTTCTTC.

This clonotype was counted only a few times. V usage is TRBV10-3 and J usage is TRBJ2-7, with 13 nucleotides matching TRBD2. The CDR3 runs to 17 residues. Germline V lookup: CDR1 ENHRY, CDR2 SYGVKD. V lost 3 bases, J lost 0 bases, and 5 bases stayed unmatched. In DNA form, the CDR3 reads TGTGCCATCAGTGAACGACTAGCGGGGGGATCCTCCTACGAGCAGTACTTC. It yields the protein CAISERLAGGSSYEQYF.